Following are 15 T cell receptor beta chains from one sample sequenced in a study of Graves' ophthalmopathy and Graves' hyperthyroidism. TCR beta CDR3 amplification used RNA transcripts. A first-round RT-PCR used HTBI primers, followed by a second-round multiplex PCR. TCRdb passed the multiplex PCR reads through MiXCR, listing each CDR3 protein once. The sample lists around 1.1 million distinct CDR3 sequences, 35% to 40% occurring once. The sequenced material came from peripheral blood or thyroid tissue (not recorded which). The source is an adult man with Graves' hyperthyroidism.

This clonotype was picked up many times. The V gene is TRBV11-2, the J gene TRBJ2-7, with TRBD2 matching over 9 bases. Trimming cost V 1 base and J 7 bases; bases outside gene matches: 20. In germline, CDR1 is SGHAT, CDR2 FQNNGV. The CDR3 runs 19 residues. This CDR3 reads CASSLVRAGGPSRVGEQYF. DNA for the CDR3: TGTGCCAGCAGCTTAGTCCGGGCGGGAGGGCCTTCCCGAGTTGGTGAGCAGTACTTC. Filled out from reference TRBV11-2 and TRBJ2-7, the complete variable domain reads EAGVAQSPRYKIIEKRQSVAFWCNPISGHATLYWYQQILGQGPKLLIQFQNNGVVDDSQLPKDRFSAERLKGVDSTLKIQPAKLEDSAVYLCASSLVRAGGPSRVGEQYFGPGTRLTVT.

This clonotype was seen ten or more times. The rearrangement joins TRBV10-3 to TRBJ2-7; TRBD1 might be the D (5 bases). Germline-derived CDR1 and CDR2 are ENHRY and SYGVKD. The CDR3 has 13 residues. V was cut by 2 bases and J by 4 bases, with 9 bases left in between. The CDR3 sequence is CAISETGEYEQYF. The CDR3 bases are TGTGCCATCAGTGAGACAGGAGAATACGAGCAGTACTTC.

V gene TRBV20-1 combines with J gene TRBJ2-5; 9 nucleotides agree with TRBD2. CDR3 length equals 12 residues. The germline V gene encodes CDR1 DFQATT and CDR2 SNEGSKA (reference sequence). The CDR3 coding sequence is TGCAGCTCTAGCGGGGAGCAAGAGACCCAGTACTTC. Translating gives CSSSGEQETQYF.

This clonotype was seen repeatedly, ten times or more. V and J are TRBV10-3 and TRBJ2-2; D is ambiguous. CDR1 is ENHRY and CDR2 is SYGVKD in the germline V gene. Trimming stripped 3 bases from V and 5 bases from J, with 10 bases between. CDR3 length: 14 amino acids. For the CDR3, the DNA is TGTGCCATCAGTGATTACCCTAGGACCGGGGAGCTGTTTTTT. Translation: CAISDYPRTGELFF.

The rearrangement uses TRBV5-4 and TRBJ2-7, with 9 bases matching TRBD1. Germline V gene sequence: CDR1 SGHNT, CDR2 YYREEE (reference sequence). The CDR3 extends over 15 amino acids. V was clipped by 1 base and J by 3 bases; unmatched bases: 5. The CDR3 DNA reads as TGTGCCAGCAGCTTGTTCGGGACAGGGCACTACGAGCAGTACTTC. Translating gives CASSLFGTGHYEQYF.

This clonotype showed up just once. The chain links TRBV29-1 to TRBJ1-2, with D possibly being TRBD1 (6 bases). The CDR3 covers 11 residues. Germline V CDR1 and CDR2: SQVTM, ANQGSEA. The V and J ends lost 8 bases and 8 bases respectively, with 15 bases between them. The CDR3 coding sequence is TGCAGCTTGAACAGGGAAGTGGGCTACACCTTC. Translation gives CSLNREVGYTF.

CDR3 in amino acids: CASSVGYGLGRGPGELFF. CDR3 DNA sequence: TGTGCCAGCAGCGTAGGCTACGGGCTGGGGAGAGGACCCGGGGAGCTGTTTTTT. The chain carries TRBV9 and TRBJ2-2; TRBD2 is a possible D gene (5 bases). This CDR3 is built from 18 residues. The germline V gene encodes CDR1 SGDLS and CDR2 YYNGEE. Between the trimmed V and J ends, which lost 0 bases and 6 bases, there was a span of 21 bases.

In the case of this clonotype: One end of the junction fails to match germline, which may point to a read error. This chain connects TRBV27 to TRBJ2-7; TRBD1 or TRBD2 may be the D gene (5 bases each). CDR3 length equals 10 residues. Germline loops: CDR1 MNHEY, CDR2 SMNVEV (reference sequence). The CDR3 reads CAGSLWDEYF. DNA for the CDR3: TGTGCCGGCAGTTTATGGGACGAGTACTTC.

Comments on this clonotype: No conserved phenylalanine or tryptophan is present at the end of the CDR3, so a read error is the likely explanation. No DNA is shown, since the ends of the CDR3 on it are uncertain; the CDR3 is the one TCRdb lists. V is TRBV5-1 and J is TRBJ1-1. Including both end residues, the CDR3 is 10 amino acids long. Per germline, CDR1 SGHRS and CDR2 YFSETQ. The CDR3 reads CASSQDEHST.

V usage is TRBV29-1 and J usage is TRBJ2-6; D uncertain. The CDR3 covers 13 residues. V was trimmed by 5 bases and J by 9 bases, leaving 14 bases between them. CDR1 SQVTM and CDR2 ANQGSEA come from the germline V gene. This chain's CDR3 is CSVSTAGDNVLTF. CDR3 bases: TGCAGCGTTTCCACGGCAGGAGACAACGTCCTGACTTTC.

The chain is built from TRBV29-1 and TRBJ2-5; 12 bases agree with TRBD2. In germline, CDR1 is SQVTM, CDR2 ANQGSEA. This CDR3 spans 14 amino acids. Germline trimming cut 3 bases from V and 5 bases from J; bases unmatched to any gene: 4. CDR3 sequence: CSVETSGSLETQYF. As DNA, the CDR3 is TGCAGCGTTGAGACTAGCGGGAGTTTGGAGACCCAGTACTTC.

The chain has TRBV15 and TRBJ1-6; D is possibly TRBD1 (5 bases). With 3 bases removed from V and 10 bases from J, the gap between germline ends came to 10 bases. Germline CDR1 is LNHNV and CDR2 is YYDKDF (reference sequence). The CDR3 is 13 amino acids. This chain's CDR3 is CATSSLGESPLHF. CDR3 coding DNA: TGTGCCACCAGCAGTTTGGGGGAATCACCCCTCCACTTT. Full variable domain (outside the CDR3, taken from reference TRBV15 and TRBJ1-6): DAMVIQNPRYQVTQFGKPVTLSCSQTLNHNVMYWYQQKSSQAPKLLFHYYDKDFNNEADTPDNFQSRRPNTSFCFLDIRSPGLGDTAMYLCATSSLGESPLHFGNGTRLTVT.

This clonotype was recorded many times. The CDR3: CASRTEQGARGYEQYF. The CDR3 DNA reads TGCGCCAGCAGGACGGAACAGGGGGCGCGCGGGTACGAGCAGTACTTC. The J gene is TRBJ2-7, the V gene TRBV10-2, with 9 bases identical to TRBD1. Germline V gene data show CDR1 as WSHSY and CDR2 as SAAADI. This CDR3 comprises 16 residues. The J segment lost 4 bases and the V segment lost 6 bases, leaving 13 bases of the junction unmatched.

This clonotype was recorded many times. The V call is TRBV20-1, the J call TRBJ1-4; 8 bases are shared with TRBD1. The CDR3 is 13 residues long. Germline V CDR1 and CDR2: DFQATT, SNEGSKA (reference sequence). Trimming took 3 bases from V and 7 from J; bases not matched to a gene: 4. The CDR3 here is CSARDRVAEKLFF. In nucleotides, the CDR3 is TGCAGTGCTAGGGACAGGGTAGCTGAAAAACTGTTTTTT.

This clonotype was seen a handful of times. The rearrangement uses TRBV11-1 and TRBJ2-5; 9 positions agree with TRBD1. V lost 5 bases and J lost 4; bases outside the gene matches: 5. CDR1 is SGHAT and CDR2 is FQDESV in the germline V gene (reference sequence). The CDR3 is 14 residues long. CDR3 residues: CASSKGQGRETQYF. Here the CDR3 DNA reads TGTGCCAGCAGCAAAGGACAGGGGCGAGAGACCCAGTACTTC.